The clone carrying this T cell receptor (beta chain) was counted once. Its antigen is currently unknown. The data stem from a study of shared clonotypes between healthy human individuals. Findings of the study overall: When naive CD4 clonotypes were compared across several donors, about 4.8% were shared.

The germline gives CDR1 MNHNY, CDR2 SVGAGI (reference sequence). Between the trimmed V and J ends, which lost 2 bases and 2 bases, there was a span of 10 bases. The CDR3 is 14 residues long. Each sample came from a Caucasian adult donor living in Nashville, Tennessee. Clones were sequenced by immunoSEQ multiplex PCR, and TCRdb holds only the in-frame ones, with some missing. The sample lists 2 million to 2.5 million clones, 92% occurring once. The genes are TRBV6-6 and TRBJ2-7; D may be TRBD1 or TRBD2 (5 bases each). Input material: naive CD4+ T cells from PBMCs. As to subset: CD45RA+ positively selected. The TCR comes from a man aged 18 to 35 in good health. Some clones in this sample may be carry-over from other donors' samples. CDR3 in DNA: TGTGCCAGCAGTTACGGGACGGTGGCCTACGAGCAGTACTTC. This translates into CASSYGTVAYEQYF.